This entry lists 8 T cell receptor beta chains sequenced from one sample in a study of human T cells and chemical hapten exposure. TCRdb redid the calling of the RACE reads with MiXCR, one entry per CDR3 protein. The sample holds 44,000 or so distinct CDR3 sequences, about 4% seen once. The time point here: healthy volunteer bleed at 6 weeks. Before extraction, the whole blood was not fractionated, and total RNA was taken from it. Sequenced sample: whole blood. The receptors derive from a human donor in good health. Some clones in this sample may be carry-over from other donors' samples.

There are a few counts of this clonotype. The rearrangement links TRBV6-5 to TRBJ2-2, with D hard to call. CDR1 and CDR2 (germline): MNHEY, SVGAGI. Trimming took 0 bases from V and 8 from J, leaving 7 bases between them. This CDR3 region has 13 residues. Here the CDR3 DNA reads TGTGCCAGCAGTTACTCTCGGCGGGGGGAGCTGTTTTTT. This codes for CASSYSRRGELFF.

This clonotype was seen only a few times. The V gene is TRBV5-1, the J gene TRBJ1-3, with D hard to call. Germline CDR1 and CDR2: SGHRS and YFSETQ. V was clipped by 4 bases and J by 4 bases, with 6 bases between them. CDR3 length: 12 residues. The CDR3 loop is CASSGQGNTIYF. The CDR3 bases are TGCGCCAGCAGCGGGCAGGGAAACACCATATATTTT.

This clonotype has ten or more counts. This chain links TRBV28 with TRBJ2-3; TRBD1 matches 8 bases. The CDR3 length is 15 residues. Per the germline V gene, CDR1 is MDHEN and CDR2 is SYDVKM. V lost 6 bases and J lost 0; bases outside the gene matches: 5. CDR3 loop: CASRSRTGSTDTQYF. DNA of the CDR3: TGTGCCAGCAGGAGTCGGACAGGGAGCACAGATACGCAGTATTTT.

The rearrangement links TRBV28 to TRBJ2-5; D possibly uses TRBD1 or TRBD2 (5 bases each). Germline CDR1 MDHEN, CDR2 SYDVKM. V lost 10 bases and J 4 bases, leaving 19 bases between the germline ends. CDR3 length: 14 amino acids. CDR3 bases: TGTGCCACATGCCGGGACCCACTGGGAGAGACCCAGTACTTC. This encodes CATCRDPLGETQYF.

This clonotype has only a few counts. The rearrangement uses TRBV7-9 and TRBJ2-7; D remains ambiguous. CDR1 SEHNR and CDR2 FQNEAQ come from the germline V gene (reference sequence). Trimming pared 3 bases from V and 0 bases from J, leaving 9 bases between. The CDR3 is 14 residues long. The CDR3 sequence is CASSLPGLSYEQYF. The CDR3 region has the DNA TGTGCCAGCAGCTTGCCTGGTCTCTCCTACGAGCAGTACTTC.

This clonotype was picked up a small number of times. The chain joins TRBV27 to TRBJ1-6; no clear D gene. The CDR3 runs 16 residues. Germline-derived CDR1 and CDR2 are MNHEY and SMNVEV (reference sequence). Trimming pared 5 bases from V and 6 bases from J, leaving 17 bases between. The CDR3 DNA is TGTGCCAGCAGTCGTACACCGTGGGGTGGTAATTCACCCCTCCACTTT. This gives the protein CASSRTPWGGNSPLHF.

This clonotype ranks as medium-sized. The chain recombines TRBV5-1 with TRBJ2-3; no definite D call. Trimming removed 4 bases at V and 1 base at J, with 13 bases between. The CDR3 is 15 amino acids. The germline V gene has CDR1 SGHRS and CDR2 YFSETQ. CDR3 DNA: TGCGCCAGCAGCCCTGAGGTGGCTGGCACAGATACGCAGTATTTT. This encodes CASSPEVAGTDTQYF.

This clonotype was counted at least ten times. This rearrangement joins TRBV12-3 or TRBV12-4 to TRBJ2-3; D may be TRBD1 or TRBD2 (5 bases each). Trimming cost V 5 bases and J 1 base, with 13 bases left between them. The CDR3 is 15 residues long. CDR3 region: CASSPTLGGTDTQYF. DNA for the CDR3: TGTGCCAGCAGTCCCACCTTGGGGGGCACAGATACGCAGTATTTT.